This T cell receptor (beta chain) came from a study of blood T cell repertoires in COVID-19. Method: immunoSEQ multiplex PCR; TCRdb's copy keeps in-frame clones and lacks some. There are 55,000 to 90,000 clones in the sample; 70% to 90% occur only once, and around 1.5% lies in the top ten. The receptor was isolated from a human donor in a cohort sampled during active COVID-19. Sequencing was performed on peripheral blood.

As DNA, the CDR3 is TGTGCCAGCGGACGACCAGGAGGGACCCAGGAGACCCAGTACTTC. As protein: CASGRPGGTQETQYF. V gene TRBV27 combines with J gene TRBJ2-5; D perhaps matches TRBD2 (6 bases). This CDR3 spans 15 amino acids. Germline V lookup: CDR1 MNHEY, CDR2 SMNVEV (reference sequence). The V end was cut by 8 bases, the J end by 5 bases, with 21 bases between.